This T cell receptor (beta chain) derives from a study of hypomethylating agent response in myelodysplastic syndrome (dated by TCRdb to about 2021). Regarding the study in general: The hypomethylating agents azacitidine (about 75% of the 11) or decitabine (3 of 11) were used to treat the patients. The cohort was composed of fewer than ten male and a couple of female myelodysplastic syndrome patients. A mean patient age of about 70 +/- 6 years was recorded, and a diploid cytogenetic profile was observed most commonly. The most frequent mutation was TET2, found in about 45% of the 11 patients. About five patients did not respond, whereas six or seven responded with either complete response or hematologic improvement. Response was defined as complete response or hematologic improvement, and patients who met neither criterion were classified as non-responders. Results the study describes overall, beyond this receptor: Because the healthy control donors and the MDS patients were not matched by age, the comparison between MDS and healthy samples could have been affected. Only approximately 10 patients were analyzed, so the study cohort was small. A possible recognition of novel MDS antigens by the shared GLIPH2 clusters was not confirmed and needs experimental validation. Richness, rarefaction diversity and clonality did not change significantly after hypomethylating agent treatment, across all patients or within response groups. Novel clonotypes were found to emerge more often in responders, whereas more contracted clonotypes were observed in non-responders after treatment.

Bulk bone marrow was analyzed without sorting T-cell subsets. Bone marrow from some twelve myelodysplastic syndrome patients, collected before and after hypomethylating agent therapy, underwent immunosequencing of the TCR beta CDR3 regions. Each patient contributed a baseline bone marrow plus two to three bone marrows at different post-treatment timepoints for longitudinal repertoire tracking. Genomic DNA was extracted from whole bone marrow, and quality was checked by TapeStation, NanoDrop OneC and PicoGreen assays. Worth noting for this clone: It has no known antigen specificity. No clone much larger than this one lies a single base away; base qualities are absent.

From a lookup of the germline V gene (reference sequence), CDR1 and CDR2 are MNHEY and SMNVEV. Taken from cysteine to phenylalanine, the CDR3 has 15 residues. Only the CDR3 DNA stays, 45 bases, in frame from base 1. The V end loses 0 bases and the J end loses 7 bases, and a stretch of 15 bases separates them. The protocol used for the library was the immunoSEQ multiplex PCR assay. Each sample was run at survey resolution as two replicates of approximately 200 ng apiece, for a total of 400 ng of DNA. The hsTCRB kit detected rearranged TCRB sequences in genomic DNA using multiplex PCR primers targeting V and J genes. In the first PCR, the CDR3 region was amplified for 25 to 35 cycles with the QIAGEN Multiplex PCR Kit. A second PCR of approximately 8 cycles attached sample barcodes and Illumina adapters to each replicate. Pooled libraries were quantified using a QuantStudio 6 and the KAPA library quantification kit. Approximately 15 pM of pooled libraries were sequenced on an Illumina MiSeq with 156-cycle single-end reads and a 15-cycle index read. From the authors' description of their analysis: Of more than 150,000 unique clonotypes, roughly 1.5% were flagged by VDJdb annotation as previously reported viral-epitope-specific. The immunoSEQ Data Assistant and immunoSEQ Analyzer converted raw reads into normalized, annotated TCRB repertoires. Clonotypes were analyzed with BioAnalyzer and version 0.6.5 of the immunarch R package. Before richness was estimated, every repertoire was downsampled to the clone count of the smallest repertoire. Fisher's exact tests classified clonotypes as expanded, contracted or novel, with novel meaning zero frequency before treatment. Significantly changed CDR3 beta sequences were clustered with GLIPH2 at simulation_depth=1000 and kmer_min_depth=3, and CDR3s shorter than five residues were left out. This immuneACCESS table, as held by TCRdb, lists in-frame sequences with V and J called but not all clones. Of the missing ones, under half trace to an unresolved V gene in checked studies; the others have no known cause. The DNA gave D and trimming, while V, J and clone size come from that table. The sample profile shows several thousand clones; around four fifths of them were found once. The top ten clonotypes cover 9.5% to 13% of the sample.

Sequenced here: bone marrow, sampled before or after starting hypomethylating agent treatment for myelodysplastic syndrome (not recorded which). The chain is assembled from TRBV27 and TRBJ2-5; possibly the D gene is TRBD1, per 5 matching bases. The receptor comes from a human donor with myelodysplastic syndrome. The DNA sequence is TGTGCCAGCAGTTTATCGAATTTAGGACACAGGACCCAGTACTTC. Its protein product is CASSLSNLGHRTQYF.